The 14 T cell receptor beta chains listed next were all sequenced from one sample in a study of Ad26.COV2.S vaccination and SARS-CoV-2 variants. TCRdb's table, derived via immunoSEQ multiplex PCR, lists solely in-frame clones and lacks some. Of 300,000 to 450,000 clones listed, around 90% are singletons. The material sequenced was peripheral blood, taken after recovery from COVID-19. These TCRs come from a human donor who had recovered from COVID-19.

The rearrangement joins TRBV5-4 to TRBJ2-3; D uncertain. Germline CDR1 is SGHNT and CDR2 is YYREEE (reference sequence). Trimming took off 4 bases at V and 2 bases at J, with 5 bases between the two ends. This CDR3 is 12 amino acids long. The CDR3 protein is CASSPNTDTQYF. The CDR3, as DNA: TGTGCCAGCAGCCCGAACACAGATACGCAGTATTTT.

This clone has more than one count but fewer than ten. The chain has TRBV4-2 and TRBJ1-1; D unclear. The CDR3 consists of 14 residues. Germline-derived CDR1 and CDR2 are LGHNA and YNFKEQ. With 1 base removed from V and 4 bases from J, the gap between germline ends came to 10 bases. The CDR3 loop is CASSQVGMGTEAFF. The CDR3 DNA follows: TGTGCCAGCAGCCAAGTTGGGATGGGCACTGAAGCTTTCTTT.

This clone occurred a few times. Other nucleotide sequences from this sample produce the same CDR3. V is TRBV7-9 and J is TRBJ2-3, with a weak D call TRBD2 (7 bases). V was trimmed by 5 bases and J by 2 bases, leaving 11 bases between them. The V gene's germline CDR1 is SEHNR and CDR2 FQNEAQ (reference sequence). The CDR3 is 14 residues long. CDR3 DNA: TGTGCCAGCAGCCCTCGGGGGGCCACAGATACGCAGTATTTT. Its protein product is CASSPRGATDTQYF.

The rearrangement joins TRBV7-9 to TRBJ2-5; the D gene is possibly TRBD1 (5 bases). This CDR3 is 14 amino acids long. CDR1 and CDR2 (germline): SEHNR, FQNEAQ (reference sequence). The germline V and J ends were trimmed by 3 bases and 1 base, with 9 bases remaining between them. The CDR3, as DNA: TGTGCCAGCAGCTTCCAGGGATTCCAAGAGACCCAGTACTTC. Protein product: CASSFQGFQETQYF.

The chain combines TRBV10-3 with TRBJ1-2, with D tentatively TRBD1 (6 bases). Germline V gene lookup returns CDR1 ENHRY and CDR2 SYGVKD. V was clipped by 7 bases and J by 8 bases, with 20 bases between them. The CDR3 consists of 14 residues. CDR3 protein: CAIKRAPRGQGYTF. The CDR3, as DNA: TGTGCCATCAAAAGGGCACCCCGGGGACAAGGCTACACCTTC.

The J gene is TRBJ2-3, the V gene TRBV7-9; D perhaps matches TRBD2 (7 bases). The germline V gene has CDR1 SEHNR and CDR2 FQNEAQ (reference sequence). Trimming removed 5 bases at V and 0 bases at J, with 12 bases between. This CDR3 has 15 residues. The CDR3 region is CASSPRGASTDTQYF. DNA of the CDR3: TGTGCCAGCAGCCCCCGGGGGGCTAGCACAGATACGCAGTATTTT.

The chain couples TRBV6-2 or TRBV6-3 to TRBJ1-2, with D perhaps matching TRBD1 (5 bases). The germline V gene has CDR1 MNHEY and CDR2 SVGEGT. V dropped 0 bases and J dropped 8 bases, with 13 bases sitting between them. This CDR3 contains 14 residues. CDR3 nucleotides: TGTGCCAGCAGTTACTCGATAAGGGGAAGGGGCTACACCTTC. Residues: CASSYSIRGRGYTF.

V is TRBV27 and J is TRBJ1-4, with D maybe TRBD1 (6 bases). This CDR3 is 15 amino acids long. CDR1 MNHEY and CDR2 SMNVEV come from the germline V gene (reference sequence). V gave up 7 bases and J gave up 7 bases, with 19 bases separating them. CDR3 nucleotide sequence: TGTGCCAGCACCGACCTACAGGGTTCACGTGAAAAACTGTTTTTT. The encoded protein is CASTDLQGSREKLFF.

In DNA form, the CDR3 reads TGTGCCAGCAGCCAGACAGTACAGGGGAGCTCCTACAATGAGCAGTTCTTC. It is translated as CASSQTVQGSSYNEQFF. The gene calls are TRBV9 and TRBJ2-1; 7 bases map to TRBD1. CDR1 SGDLS and CDR2 YYNGEE come from the germline V gene. V lost 4 bases, J lost 0 bases, and 10 bases stayed unmatched. CDR3 length: 17 amino acids.

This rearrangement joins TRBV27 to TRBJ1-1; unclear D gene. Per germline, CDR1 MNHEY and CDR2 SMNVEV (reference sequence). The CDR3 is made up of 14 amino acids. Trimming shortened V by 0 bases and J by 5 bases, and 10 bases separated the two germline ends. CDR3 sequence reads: CASSLSGILTEAFF. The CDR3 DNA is TGTGCCAGCAGTTTATCAGGGATACTGACTGAAGCTTTCTTT.

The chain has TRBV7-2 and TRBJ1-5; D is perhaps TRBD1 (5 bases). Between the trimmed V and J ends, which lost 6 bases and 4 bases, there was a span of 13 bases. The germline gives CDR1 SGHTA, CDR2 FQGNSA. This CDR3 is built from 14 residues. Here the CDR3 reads CASRQDHRNQPQHF. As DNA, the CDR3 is TGTGCCAGCAGGCAAGACCACAGGAATCAGCCCCAGCATTTT.

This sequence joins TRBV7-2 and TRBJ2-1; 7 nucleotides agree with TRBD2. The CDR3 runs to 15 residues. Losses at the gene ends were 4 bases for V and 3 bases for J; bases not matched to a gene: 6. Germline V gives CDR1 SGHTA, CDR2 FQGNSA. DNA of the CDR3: TGTGCCAGCAGCTCCCAGGGACTAAGCTACAATGAGCAGTTCTTC. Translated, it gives CASSSQGLSYNEQFF.

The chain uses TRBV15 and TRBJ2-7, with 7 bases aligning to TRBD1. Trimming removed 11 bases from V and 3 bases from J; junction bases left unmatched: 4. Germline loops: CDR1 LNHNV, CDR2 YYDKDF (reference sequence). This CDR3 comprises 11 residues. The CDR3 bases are TGTGCCTCCGGACAGGACTACGAGCAGTACTTC. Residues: CASGQDYEQYF.

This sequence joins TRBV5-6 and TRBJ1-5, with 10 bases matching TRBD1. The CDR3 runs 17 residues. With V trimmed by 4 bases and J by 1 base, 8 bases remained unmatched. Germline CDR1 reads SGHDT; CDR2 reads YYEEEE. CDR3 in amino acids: CASSPRGQGTSNQPQHF. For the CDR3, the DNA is TGTGCCAGCAGCCCCCGGGGACAGGGGACGAGCAATCAGCCCCAGCATTTT.